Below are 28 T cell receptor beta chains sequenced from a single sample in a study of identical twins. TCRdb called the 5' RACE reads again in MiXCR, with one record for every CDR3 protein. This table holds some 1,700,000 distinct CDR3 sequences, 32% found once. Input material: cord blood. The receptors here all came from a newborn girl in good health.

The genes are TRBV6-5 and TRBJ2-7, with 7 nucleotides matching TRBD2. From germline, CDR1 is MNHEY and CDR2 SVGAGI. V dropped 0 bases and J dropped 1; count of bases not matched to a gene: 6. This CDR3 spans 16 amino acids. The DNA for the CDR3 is TGTGCCAGCAGTTACTCCTTCGCGGGAGCGTCCTACGAGCAGTACTTC. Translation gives CASSYSFAGASYEQYF.

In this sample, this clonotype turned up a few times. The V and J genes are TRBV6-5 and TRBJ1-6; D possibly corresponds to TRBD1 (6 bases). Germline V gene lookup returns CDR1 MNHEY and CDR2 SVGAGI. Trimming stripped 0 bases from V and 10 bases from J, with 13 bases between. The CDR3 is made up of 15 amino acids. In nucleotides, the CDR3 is TGTGCCAGCAGTTACTCCTCCAGGGGCGGATCACCCCTCCACTTT. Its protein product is CASSYSSRGGSPLHF.

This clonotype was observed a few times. CDR3: CSVAVIGTILRETQYF. The CDR3, as DNA: TGCAGCGTTGCCGTGATCGGGACTATCCTCCGCGAGACCCAGTACTTC. The chain joins TRBV29-1 to TRBJ2-5; TRBD2 matches 7 bases. Trimming took 4 bases from V and 5 from J; bases not matched to a gene: 16. The CDR3 contains 16 residues. Per the germline V gene, CDR1 is SQVTM and CDR2 is ANQGSEA.

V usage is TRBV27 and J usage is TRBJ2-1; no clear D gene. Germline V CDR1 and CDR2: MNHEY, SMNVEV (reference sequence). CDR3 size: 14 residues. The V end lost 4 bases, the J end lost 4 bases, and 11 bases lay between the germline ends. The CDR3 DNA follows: TGTGCCAGCAGTTCCCCCCACCTTTACAATGAGCAGTTCTTC. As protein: CASSSPHLYNEQFF.

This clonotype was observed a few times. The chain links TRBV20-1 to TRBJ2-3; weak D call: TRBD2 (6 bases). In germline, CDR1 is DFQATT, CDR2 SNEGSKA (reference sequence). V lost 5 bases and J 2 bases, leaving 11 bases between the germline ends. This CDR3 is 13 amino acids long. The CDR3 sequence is CSAPRGNTDTQYF. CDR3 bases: TGCAGTGCTCCGCGGGGAAACACAGATACGCAGTATTTT.

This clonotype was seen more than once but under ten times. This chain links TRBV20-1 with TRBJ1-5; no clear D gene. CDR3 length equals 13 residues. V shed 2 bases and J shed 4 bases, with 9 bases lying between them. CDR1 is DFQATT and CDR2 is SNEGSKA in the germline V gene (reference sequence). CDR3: CSARMERNQPQHF. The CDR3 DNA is TGCAGTGCTAGAATGGAGCGGAATCAGCCCCAGCATTTT.

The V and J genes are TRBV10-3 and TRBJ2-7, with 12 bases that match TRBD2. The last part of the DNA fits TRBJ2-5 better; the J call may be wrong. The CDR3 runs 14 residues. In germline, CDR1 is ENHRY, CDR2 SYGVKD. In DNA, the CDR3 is TGTGCCATCAGTGAGCCGACTAGCGGGGGGACCCAGTACTTC. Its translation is CAISEPTSGGTQYF.

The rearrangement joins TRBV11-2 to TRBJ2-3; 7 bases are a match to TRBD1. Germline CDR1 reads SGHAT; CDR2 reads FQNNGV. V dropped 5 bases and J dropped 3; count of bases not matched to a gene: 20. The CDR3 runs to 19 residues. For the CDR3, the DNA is TGTGCCAGCAGCCTTCCCCTAGGTGGACAGGACCCTATTACAGATACGCAGTATTTT. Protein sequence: CASSLPLGGQDPITDTQYF.

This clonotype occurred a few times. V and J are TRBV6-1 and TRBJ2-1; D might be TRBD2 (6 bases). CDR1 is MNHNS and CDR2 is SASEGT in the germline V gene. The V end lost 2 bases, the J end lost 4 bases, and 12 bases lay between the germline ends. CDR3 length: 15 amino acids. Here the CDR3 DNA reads TGTGCCAGCAGTGAACCAGGTAGCGGTTACAATGAGCAGTTCTTC. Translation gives CASSEPGSGYNEQFF.

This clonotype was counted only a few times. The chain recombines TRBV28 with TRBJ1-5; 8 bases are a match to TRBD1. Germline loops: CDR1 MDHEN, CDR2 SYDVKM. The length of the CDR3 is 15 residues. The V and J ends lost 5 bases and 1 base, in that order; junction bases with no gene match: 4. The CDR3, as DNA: TGTGCCAGCAGTCTCTGGGACAGGAGCAATCAGCCCCAGCATTTT. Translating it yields CASSLWDRSNQPQHF.

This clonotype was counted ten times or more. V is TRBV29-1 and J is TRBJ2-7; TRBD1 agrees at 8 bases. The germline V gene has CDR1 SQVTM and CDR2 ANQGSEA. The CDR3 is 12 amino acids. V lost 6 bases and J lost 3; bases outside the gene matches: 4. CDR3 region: CSVRQGSYEQYF. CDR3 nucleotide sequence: TGCAGCGTACGACAGGGGAGCTACGAGCAGTACTTC.

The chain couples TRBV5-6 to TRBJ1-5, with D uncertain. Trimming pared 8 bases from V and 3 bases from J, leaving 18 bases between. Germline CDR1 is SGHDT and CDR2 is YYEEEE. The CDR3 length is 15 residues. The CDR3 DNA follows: TGTGCCAGTAGGGTAGCCAGACATTCCAATCAGCCCCAGCATTTT. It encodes CASRVARHSNQPQHF.

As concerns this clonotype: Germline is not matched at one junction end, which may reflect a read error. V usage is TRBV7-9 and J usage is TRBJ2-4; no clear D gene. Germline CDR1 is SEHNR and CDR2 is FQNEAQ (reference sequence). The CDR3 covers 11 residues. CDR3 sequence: CSSSPKNIQYF. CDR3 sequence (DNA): TGTTCCAGCTCGCCCAAAAACATTCAGTACTTC.

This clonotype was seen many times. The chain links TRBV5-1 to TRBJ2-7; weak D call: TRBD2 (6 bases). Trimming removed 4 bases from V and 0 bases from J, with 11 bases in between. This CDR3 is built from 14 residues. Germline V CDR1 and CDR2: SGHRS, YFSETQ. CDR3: CASSPGLYSYEQYF. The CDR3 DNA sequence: TGCGCCAGCAGCCCGGGACTTTACTCCTACGAGCAGTACTTC.

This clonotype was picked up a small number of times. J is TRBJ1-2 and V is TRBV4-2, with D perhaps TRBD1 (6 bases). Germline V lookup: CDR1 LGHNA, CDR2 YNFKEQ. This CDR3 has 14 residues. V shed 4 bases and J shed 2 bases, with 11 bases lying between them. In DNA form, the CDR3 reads TGTGCCAGCAGCCGCTCCGGGACAAACTATGGCTACACCTTC. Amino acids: CASSRSGTNYGYTF.

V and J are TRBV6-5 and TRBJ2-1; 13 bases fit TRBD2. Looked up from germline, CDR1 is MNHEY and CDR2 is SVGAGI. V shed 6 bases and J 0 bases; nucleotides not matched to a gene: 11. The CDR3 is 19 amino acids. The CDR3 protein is CASRLTSGRARSSYNEQFF. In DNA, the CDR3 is TGTGCCAGCAGGCTTACTAGCGGGAGGGCCAGGAGCTCCTACAATGAGCAGTTCTTC.

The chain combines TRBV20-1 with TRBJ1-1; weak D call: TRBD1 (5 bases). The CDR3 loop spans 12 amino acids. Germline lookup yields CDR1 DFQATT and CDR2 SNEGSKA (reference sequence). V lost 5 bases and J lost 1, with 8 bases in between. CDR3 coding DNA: TGCAGTGCTGCAGGACAGAACACTGAAGCTTTCTTT. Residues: CSAAGQNTEAFF.

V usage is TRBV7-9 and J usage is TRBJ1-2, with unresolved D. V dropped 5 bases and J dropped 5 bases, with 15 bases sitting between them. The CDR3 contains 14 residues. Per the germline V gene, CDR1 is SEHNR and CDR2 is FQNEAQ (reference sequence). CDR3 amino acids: CASSRFDLPYGYTF. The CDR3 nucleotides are TGTGCCAGCAGCCGATTCGATCTTCCATATGGCTACACCTTC.

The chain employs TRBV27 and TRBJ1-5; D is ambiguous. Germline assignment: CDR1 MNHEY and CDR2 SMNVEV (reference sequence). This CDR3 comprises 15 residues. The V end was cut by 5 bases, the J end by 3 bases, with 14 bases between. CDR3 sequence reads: CASSPFGRINQPQHF. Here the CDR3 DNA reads TGTGCCAGCAGTCCATTTGGACGGATCAATCAGCCCCAGCATTTT.

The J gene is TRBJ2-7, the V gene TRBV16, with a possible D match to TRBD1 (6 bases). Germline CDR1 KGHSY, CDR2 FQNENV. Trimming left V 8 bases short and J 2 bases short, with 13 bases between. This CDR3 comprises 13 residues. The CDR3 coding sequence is TGTGCCAGCGGCCCCCGGGACACCTACGAGCAGTACTTC. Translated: CASGPRDTYEQYF.

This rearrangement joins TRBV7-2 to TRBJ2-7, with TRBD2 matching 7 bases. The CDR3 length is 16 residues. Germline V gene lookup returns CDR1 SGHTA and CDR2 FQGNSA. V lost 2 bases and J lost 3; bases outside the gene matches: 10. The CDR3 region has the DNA TGTGCCAGCAGCTTATATGCCCTAGCGGATAGCTACGAGCAGTACTTC. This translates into CASSLYALADSYEQYF.

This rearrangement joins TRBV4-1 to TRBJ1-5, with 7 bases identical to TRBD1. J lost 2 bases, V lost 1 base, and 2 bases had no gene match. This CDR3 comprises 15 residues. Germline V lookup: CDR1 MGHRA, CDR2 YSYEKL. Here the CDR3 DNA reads TGCGCCAGCAGCCAAGTAGGACAGGGCAATCAGCCCCAGCATTTT. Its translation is CASSQVGQGNQPQHF.

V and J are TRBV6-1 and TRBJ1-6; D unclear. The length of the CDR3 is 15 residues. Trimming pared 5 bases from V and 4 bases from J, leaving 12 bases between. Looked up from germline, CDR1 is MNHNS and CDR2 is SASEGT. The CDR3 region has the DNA TGTGCCAGCAGTTCTAACATGGGGTATAATTCACCCCTCCACTTT. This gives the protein CASSSNMGYNSPLHF.

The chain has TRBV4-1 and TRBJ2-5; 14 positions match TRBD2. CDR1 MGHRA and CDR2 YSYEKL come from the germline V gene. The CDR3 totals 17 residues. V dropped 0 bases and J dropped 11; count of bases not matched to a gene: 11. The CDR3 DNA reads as TGCGCCAGCAGCCAAGATGCAGGGACTAGCGGGGGTAATGAGCAGTACTTC. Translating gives CASSQDAGTSGGNEQYF.

CDR3: CASSESPDCGYTF. The CDR3, as DNA: TGTGCCAGCAGTGAATCTCCAGACTGTGGCTACACCTTC. The chain has TRBV6-1 and TRBJ1-2; D not resolved. The germline gives CDR1 MNHNS, CDR2 SASEGT. The CDR3 loop spans 13 amino acids. V lost 2 bases, J lost 7 bases, and 11 bases lay in between.

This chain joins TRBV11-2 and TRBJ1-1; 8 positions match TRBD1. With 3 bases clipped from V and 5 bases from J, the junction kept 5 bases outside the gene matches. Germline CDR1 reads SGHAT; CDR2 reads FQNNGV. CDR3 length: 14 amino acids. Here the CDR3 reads CASSFPGGETEAFF. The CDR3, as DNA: TGTGCCAGCAGCTTTCCAGGGGGCGAGACTGAAGCTTTCTTT.

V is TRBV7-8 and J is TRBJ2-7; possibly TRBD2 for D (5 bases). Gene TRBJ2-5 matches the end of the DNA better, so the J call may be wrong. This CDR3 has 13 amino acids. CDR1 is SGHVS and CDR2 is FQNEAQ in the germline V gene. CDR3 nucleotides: TGTGCCAGCAGCTTAGTCCTAGCCGAGACCCAGTACTTC. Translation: CASSLVLAETQYF.

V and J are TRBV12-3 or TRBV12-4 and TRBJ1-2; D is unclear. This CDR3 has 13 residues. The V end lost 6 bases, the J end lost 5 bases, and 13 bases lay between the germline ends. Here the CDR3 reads CASSRTPRYGYTF. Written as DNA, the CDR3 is TGTGCCAGCAGCCGGACTCCCCGTTATGGCTACACCTTC.